Below, one T cell receptor beta chain is given with its context. This entry is derived from a study of response to subunit inactivated influenza vaccine. TCRdb used MiXCR to reprocess the RT-PCR reads, holding one entry per CDR3 protein. The top ten hold around 10% of the sample, which has 450,000 to 700,000 distinct CDR3 sequences, less than 15% seen once. The CDR3 is 18 amino acids. From germline, CDR1 is SGHAT and CDR2 FQNNGV. V gave up 0 bases and J gave up 0 bases; unmatched junction bases: 8. This sequence joins TRBV11-2 and TRBJ2-4, with TRBD1 matching 7 bases. The sequenced sample was PBMCs from blood, obtained roughly 12 days after vaccination. The TCR was taken from a man aged 50-59 years who received an inactivated influenza vaccine. The DNA for the CDR3 is TGTGCCAGCAGCTTAGATCTTCGCAGGGGGATAGCCAAAAACATTCAGTACTTC. Its protein is CASSLDLRRGIAKNIQYF.